There are many counts of the clone carrying this T cell receptor (beta chain). The antigen remains undetermined. From the 5' RACE reads, TCRdb called clonotypes with MiXCR, one entry per CDR3 protein. This table holds roughly 1,500,000 distinct CDR3 sequences, less than 35% found once. The data derive from a study of identical twins. The V gene lost 3 bases and the J gene lost 0 bases, with 18 bases spanning the gap. The CDR3 has 19 residues. Study-wide findings and caveats: Models underestimated how often monozygotic twins shared out-of-frame TCR alpha.

The sample comprised cord blood. The chain employs TRBV12-3 or TRBV12-4 and TRBJ2-6; D may correspond to TRBD1 or TRBD2 (6 bases each). This TCR came from a newborn girl in good health. The CDR3 loop is CASSFLRGVTYSGANVLTF. The CDR3, as DNA: TGTGCCAGCAGTTTTCTAAGGGGGGTCACCTACTCTGGGGCCAACGTCCTGACTTTC.